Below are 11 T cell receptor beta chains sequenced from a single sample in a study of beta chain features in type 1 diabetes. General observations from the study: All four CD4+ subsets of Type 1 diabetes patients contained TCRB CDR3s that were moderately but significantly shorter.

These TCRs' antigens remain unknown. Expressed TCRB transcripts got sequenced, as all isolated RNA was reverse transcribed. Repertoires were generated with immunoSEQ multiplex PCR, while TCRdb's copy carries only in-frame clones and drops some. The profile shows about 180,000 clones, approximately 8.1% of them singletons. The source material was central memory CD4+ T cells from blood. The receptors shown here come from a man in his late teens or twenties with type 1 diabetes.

The CDR3 sequence is CASSERLAGNYEQYF. CDR3 nucleotide sequence: TGTGCCAGCAGCGAGAGACTAGCGGGGAACTACGAGCAGTACTTC. The V gene is TRBV14, the J gene TRBJ2-7, with 11 positions matching TRBD2. Germline lookup yields CDR1 SGHDN and CDR2 FVKESK. This CDR3 comprises 15 residues. Trimming at V came to 5 bases and at J to 3 bases, leaving 6 bases not matched to a gene.

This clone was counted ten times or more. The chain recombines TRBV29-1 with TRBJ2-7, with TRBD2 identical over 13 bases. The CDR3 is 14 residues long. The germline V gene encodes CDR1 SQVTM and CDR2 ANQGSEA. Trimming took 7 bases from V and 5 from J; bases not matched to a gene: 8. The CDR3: CSAAGTSGINEQYF. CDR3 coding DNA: TGCAGCGCCGCCGGGACTAGCGGGATCAACGAGCAGTACTTC.

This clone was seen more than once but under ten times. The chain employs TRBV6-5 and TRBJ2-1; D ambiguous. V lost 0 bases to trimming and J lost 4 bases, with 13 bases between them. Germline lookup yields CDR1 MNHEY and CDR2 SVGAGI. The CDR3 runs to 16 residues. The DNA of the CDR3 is TGTGCCAGCAGTTACTCGAGAGAGGTGGTATACAATGAGCAGTTCTTC. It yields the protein CASSYSREVVYNEQFF.

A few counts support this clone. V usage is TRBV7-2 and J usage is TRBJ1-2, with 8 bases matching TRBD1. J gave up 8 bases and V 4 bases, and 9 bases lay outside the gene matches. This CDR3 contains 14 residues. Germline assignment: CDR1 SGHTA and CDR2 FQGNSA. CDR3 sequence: CASSSTDRGQGYTF. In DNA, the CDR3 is TGTGCCAGCAGCTCCACTGACAGGGGCCAGGGCTACACCTTC.

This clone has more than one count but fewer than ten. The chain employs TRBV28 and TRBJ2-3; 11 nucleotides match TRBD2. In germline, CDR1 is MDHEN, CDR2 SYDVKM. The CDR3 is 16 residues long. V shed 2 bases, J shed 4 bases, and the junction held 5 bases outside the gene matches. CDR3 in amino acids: CASSLLAGGSADTQYF. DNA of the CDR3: TGTGCCAGCAGTTTACTAGCGGGAGGTTCCGCAGATACGCAGTATTTT. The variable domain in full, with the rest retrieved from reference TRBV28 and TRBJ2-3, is DVKVTQSSRYLVKRTGEKVFLECVQDMDHENMFWYRQDPGLGLRLIYFSYDVKMKEKGDIPEGYSVSREKKERFSLILESASTNQTSMYLCASSLLAGGSADTQYFGPGTRLTVL.

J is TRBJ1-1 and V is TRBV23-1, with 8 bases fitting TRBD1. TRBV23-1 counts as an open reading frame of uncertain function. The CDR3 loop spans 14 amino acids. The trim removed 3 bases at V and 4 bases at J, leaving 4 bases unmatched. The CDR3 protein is CASSQTGDGTEAFF. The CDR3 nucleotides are TGCGCCAGCAGTCAGACAGGGGATGGCACTGAAGCTTTCTTT.

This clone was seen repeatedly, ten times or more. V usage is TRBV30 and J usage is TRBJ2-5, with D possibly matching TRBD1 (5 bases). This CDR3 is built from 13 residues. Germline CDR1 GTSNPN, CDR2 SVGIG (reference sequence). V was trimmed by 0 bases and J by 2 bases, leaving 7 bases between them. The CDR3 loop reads CAWSVQVQETQYF. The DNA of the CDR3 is TGTGCCTGGAGTGTACAGGTTCAAGAGACCCAGTACTTC.

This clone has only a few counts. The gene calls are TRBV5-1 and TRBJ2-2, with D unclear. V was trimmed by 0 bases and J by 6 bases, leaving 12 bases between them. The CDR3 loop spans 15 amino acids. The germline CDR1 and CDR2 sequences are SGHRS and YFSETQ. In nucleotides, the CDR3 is TGCGCCAGCAGCTTGGACCAGATCGGAGCCGGGGAGCTGTTTTTT. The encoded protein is CASSLDQIGAGELFF.

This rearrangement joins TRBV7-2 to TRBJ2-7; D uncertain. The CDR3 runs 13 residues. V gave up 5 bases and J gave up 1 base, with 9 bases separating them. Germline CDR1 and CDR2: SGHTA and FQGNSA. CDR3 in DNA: TGTGCCAGCAGCCTGTCTCAGTCCTACGAGCAGTACTTC. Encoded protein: CASSLSQSYEQYF. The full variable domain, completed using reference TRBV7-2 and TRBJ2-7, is GAGVSQSPSNKVTEKGKDVELRCDPISGHTALYWYRQSLGQGLEFLIYFQGNSAPDKSGLPSDRFSAERTGGSVSTLTIQRTQQEDSAVYLCASSLSQSYEQYFGPGTRLTVT.

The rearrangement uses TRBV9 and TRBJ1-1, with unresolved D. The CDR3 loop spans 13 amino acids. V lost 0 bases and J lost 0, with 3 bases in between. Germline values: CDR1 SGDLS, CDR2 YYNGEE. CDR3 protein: CASSVALNTEAFF. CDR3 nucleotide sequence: TGTGCCAGCAGCGTAGCCTTGAACACTGAAGCTTTCTTT.

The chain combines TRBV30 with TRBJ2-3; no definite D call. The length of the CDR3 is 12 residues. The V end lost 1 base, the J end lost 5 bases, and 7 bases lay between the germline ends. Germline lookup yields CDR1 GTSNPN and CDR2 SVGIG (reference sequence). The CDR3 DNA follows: TGTGCCTGGAGTGAGATGCGAGATACGCAGTATTTT. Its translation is CAWSEMRDTQYF.